A selection of T cell receptor beta chains follows, all from one sample in a study of identical twins. MiXCR, applied by TCRdb to the 5' RACE reads, yields one record per CDR3 protein. The data contain about 250,000 distinct CDR3 sequences, over 11% of them seen just once; the ten biggest clones take up around 8.9%. The sequenced material came from memory (CD45RO+) T cells sorted from blood. These TCRs come from a woman between 18 and 29 years old in good health. CDR3s include the opening cysteine and the closing phenylalanine or tryptophan. The order of the fields is V gene, CDR3 protein.

v_call: TRBV7-2; cdr3_aa: CASSFAANTEAFF
v_call: TRBV7-3; cdr3_aa: CASSSLLTDTQYF
v_call: TRBV5-5; cdr3_aa: CASSLSRAETQYF
v_call: TRBV4-3; cdr3_aa: CASSQDSLKNEQFF
v_call: TRBV9; cdr3_aa: CASSTPWVAARDEQFF
v_call: TRBV2; cdr3_aa: CASSEGSGNHRYF
v_call: TRBV12-3/TRBV12-4; cdr3_aa: CASSPVDRADTEAFF
v_call: TRBV14; cdr3_aa: CASREDRTDTQYF
v_call: TRBV7-9; cdr3_aa: CASSPGLFKETQYF
v_call: TRBV12-3/TRBV12-4; cdr3_aa: CASSWTGSDQPQHF
v_call: TRBV5-1; cdr3_aa: CASSLSQGRTEAFF
v_call: TRBV7-9; cdr3_aa: CASSFQAVGYTF
v_call: TRBV7-9; cdr3_aa: CASSLLSSTNEKLFF
v_call: TRBV29-1; cdr3_aa: CSVQGGSETQYF
v_call: TRBV20-1; cdr3_aa: CSARTPSGRSGEQYF
v_call: TRBV20-1; cdr3_aa: CSAGTSGGQGLQETQYF
v_call: TRBV11-2; cdr3_aa: CASSQIYRDGRRGEKLFF
v_call: TRBV20-1; cdr3_aa: CRGAVNTEAFF
v_call: TRBV29-1; cdr3_aa: CSVGAHTGELFF
v_call: TRBV10-3; cdr3_aa: CAISESVTISYNEQFF
v_call: TRBV5-1; cdr3_aa: CASSLANYGQSEQYF
v_call: TRBV3-1; cdr3_aa: CASSLERDSYNEQFF
v_call: TRBV14; cdr3_aa: CASSPQGGGFSEQYF
v_call: TRBV20-1; cdr3_aa: CGFRREGGTGELFF
v_call: TRBV18; cdr3_aa: CASSPPSPGLGYNEQFF
v_call: TRBV6-1; cdr3_aa: CASRPRAGRRSTSYEQYF
v_call: TRBV12-3/TRBV12-4; cdr3_aa: CACQAGAYNEQFF
v_call: TRBV3-1; cdr3_aa: CASSGRQGVSEQFF
v_call: TRBV6-1; cdr3_aa: CAIGTSGRGTDTQYF
v_call: TRBV19; cdr3_aa: CASSMNPSPGGGQPQHF
v_call: TRBV9; cdr3_aa: CASSTGAGNTIYF
v_call: TRBV5-1; cdr3_aa: CASSSAVLPLTGELFF
v_call: TRBV3-1; cdr3_aa: CASSQDWTARGYTF
v_call: TRBV12-3/TRBV12-4; cdr3_aa: CASSTGGPRGNGELFF
v_call: TRBV24-1; cdr3_aa: CATSSRVSNQPQHF